This TCR beta chain was profiled in a study of T cell responses to AZD1222 COVID-19 vaccine. Findings and caveats of the study: An increase in Spike-specific TCR breadth and depth was observed after two AZD1222 doses.

Profiling relied on immunoSEQ multiplex PCR, and the TCRdb table lists in-frame clones only, not all of them. The sample carries 95,000 to 150,000 clones, about 91% recorded once. Remarks on this clone: What it recognizes is unknown.

The CDR3 has 13 residues. Germline CDR1 and CDR2: SGHDN and FVKESK. V lost 3 bases and J lost 3, with 8 bases in between. The source was peripheral blood, collected on day 0 of AZD1222 vaccination. The TCR comes from an adult in good health. The rearrangement joins TRBV14 to TRBJ1-2; D ambiguous. The CDR3 DNA sequence: TGTGCCAGCAGCCACGGACTGTACTATGGCTACACCTTC. This gives the protein CASSHGLYYGYTF.